Listed here are 28 T cell receptor beta chains from one sample, sequenced in a study of T-cell reconstitution after alpha-beta-depleted transplantation in children. TCRbeta library preparation incorporated unique molecular identifiers. TCRdb called the PCR reads again in MiXCR, with one record for every CDR3 protein. This sample has 200,000 to 250,000 distinct CDR3 sequences, with approximately 8% found just once. The source was PBMCs, mostly from graft donor cells, collected 180 days after TCRalphabeta/CD19-depleted stem cell transplant. The receptor set was obtained from a male patient under 18 who had a stem cell transplant for acute lymphoblastic leukemia, so the T cells may come from the graft donor.

In its sample, this clonotype was seen many times. This sequence joins TRBV5-1 and TRBJ2-1, with 12 bases matching TRBD2. J gave up 9 bases and V 4 bases, and 11 bases lay outside the gene matches. CDR1 SGHRS and CDR2 YFSETQ come from the germline V gene. The CDR3 contains 16 residues. Written as DNA, the CDR3 is TGCGCCAGCAGCGTGGTGGCTAGCGGGAGGGGGAGTGAGCAGTTCTTC. Its protein is CASSVVASGRGSEQFF.

This clonotype was picked up many times. The V gene is TRBV10-3, the J gene TRBJ2-7; D not certain. Germline assignment: CDR1 ENHRY and CDR2 SYGVKD. The CDR3 loop spans 13 amino acids. V was cut by 6 bases and J by 0 bases, with 9 bases left in between. CDR3 nucleotide sequence: TGTGCCATCAGCCGGACGGACTCCTACGAGCAGTACTTC. Protein product: CAISRTDSYEQYF.

There are many counts of this clonotype. CDR3 bases: TGTGCCAGCAGTTACGGGGGACAGGTCGGACGGCCCCAGCATTTT. Translation gives CASSYGGQVGRPQHF. The gene calls are TRBV6-5 and TRBJ1-5; 8 bases are a match to TRBD1. Germline lookup yields CDR1 MNHEY and CDR2 SVGAGI. V lost 2 bases and J lost 9; bases outside the gene matches: 9. This CDR3 is built from 15 residues.

The sample holds many counts of this clonotype. The chain combines TRBV21-1 with TRBJ2-1. TRBV21-1 is listed as a pseudogene. The CDR3 consists of 11 residues. The CDR3 DNA sequence: TGTGCCAGCAGCAACGGCTGGGAGCAGTTCTTC. This translates into CASSNGWEQFF.

This clonotype was observed at least ten times. V usage is TRBV10-3 and J usage is TRBJ1-1; D unclear. Germline CDR1 reads ENHRY; CDR2 reads SYGVKD. CDR3 length: 11 amino acids. V was trimmed by 6 bases and J by 5 bases, leaving 7 bases between them. CDR3 DNA sequence: TGTGCCATCAGAAAGGAGACTGAAGCTTTCTTT. This gives the protein CAIRKETEAFF.

This clonotype was counted at least ten times. In DNA form, the CDR3 reads TGTGCCAGCAGTTTAGGGGGGGGCCCCTATGGCTACACCTTC. Translation gives CASSLGGGPYGYTF. The chain combines TRBV28 with TRBJ1-2; possibly TRBD1 for D (6 bases). The CDR3 consists of 14 residues. Per the germline V gene, CDR1 is MDHEN and CDR2 is SYDVKM. Trimming removed 2 bases from V and 4 bases from J, with 11 bases in between.

This clonotype was seen repeatedly, ten times or more. The rearrangement links TRBV12-3 or TRBV12-4 to TRBJ2-7; D may be TRBD2 (5 bases). Deletions cut 7 bases from V and 0 bases from J, with 13 bases between. The CDR3 sequence is 14 residues long. The CDR3 coding sequence is TGTGCCAGCAACACGGGGATAAACTCCTACGAGCAGTACTTC. Translated: CASNTGINSYEQYF.

This clonotype was counted ten times or more. V and J are TRBV19 and TRBJ2-4; D is unresolved. Germline CDR1 LNHDA, CDR2 SQIVND (reference sequence). This CDR3 spans 15 amino acids. The germline V and J ends were trimmed by 5 bases and 0 bases, with 11 bases remaining between them. The CDR3 region is CASSDNTLAKNIQYF. The CDR3 nucleotides are TGTGCCAGTAGTGATAATACTCTAGCCAAAAACATTCAGTACTTC.

The chain is built from TRBV10-3 and TRBJ2-2, with 10 nucleotides matching TRBD1. Germline V CDR1 and CDR2: ENHRY, SYGVKD. The CDR3 has 16 amino acids. V gave up 6 bases and J gave up 5 bases; unmatched junction bases: 9. For the CDR3, the DNA is TGTGCCATCAGCGCCGGGGACAGGGGTTTGACCGGGGAGCTGTTTTTT. Translation gives CAISAGDRGLTGELFF.

The sample holds many counts of this clonotype. The junction differs from germline at one of its ends, possibly a read error. V usage is TRBV20-1 and J usage is TRBJ2-7; TRBD1 agrees at 11 bases. CDR1 is DFQATT and CDR2 is SNEGSKA in the germline V gene (reference sequence). This CDR3 has 14 amino acids. CDR3: CSPLGEDRGRLLFF. CDR3 DNA sequence: TGCAGCCCCTTAGGGGAGGACAGGGGGCGCCTCTTATTCTTC.

The genes are TRBV4-2 and TRBJ1-1; 9 bases are shared with TRBD1. V lost 8 bases and J lost 0; bases outside the gene matches: 13. Germline V gene sequence: CDR1 LGHNA, CDR2 YNFKEQ. The CDR3 consists of 17 residues. CDR3 sequence reads: CASPGTPGQGMNTEAFF. For the CDR3, the DNA is TGTGCCAGCCCCGGGACTCCGGGACAGGGCATGAACACTGAAGCTTTCTTT.

This clonotype was picked up many times. The genes are TRBV28 and TRBJ2-7, with 14 bases matching TRBD2. CDR1 and CDR2 from the germline V gene are MDHEN and SYDVKM. J was trimmed by 7 bases and V by 5 bases; bases with no gene match: 7. The CDR3 sequence is 15 residues long. CDR3 nucleotides: TGTGCCAGCAGTCCGGGACTAGCGGGAGCCTGGGAGCAGTACTTC. Translation gives CASSPGLAGAWEQYF.

This clonotype was picked up many times. This chain uses TRBV12-3 or TRBV12-4 with TRBJ1-5, with D perhaps TRBD1 (5 bases). The CDR3 has 12 residues. The V and J ends lost 5 bases and 7 bases respectively, with 9 bases between them. CDR3: CASSQGRQPQHF. The CDR3 DNA sequence: TGTGCCAGCAGTCAGGGAAGACAGCCCCAGCATTTT.

This clonotype was recorded many times. This chain uses TRBV12-3 or TRBV12-4 with TRBJ1-2, with D tentatively TRBD1 (6 bases). Between the trimmed V and J ends, which lost 3 bases and 4 bases, there was a span of 15 bases. CDR3 length: 15 amino acids. The CDR3, as DNA: TGTGCCAGCAGTTTTGGAAGGGGGGGCGGCTATGGCTACACCTTC. Translation gives CASSFGRGGGYGYTF.

In its sample, this clonotype was seen many times. The rearrangement uses TRBV5-1 and TRBJ1-3, with D possibly TRBD1 on 5 matching bases. Trimming removed 1 base from V and 0 bases from J, with 11 bases in between. The CDR3 has 16 residues. Germline loops: CDR1 SGHRS, CDR2 YFSETQ. Written as DNA, the CDR3 is TGCGCCAGCAGCTTGAAGGGGCTACTCTCTGGAAACACCATATATTTT. Translated: CASSLKGLLSGNTIYF.

This clonotype was detected ten times or more. This chain connects TRBV10-3 to TRBJ2-7; 7 positions agree with TRBD1. V trimming: 8 bases; J trimming: 0 bases; junction bases outside the gene matches: 10. The CDR3 runs 15 residues. Germline loops: CDR1 ENHRY, CDR2 SYGVKD. Here the CDR3 DNA reads TGTGCCATCGCCATTTGGGGACAGCGCTCCTACGAGCAGTACTTC. Amino acids: CAIAIWGQRSYEQYF.

In nucleotides, the CDR3 is TGTGCCAGCTCACCAAGAGGGACAGGCGTTATGGCAACTAATGAAAAACTGTTTTTT. Its translation is CASSPRGTGVMATNEKLFF. J is TRBJ1-4 and V is TRBV18; 8 positions agree with TRBD1. The germline CDR1 and CDR2 sequences are KGHSH and LQKENI. There are 19 residues in the CDR3. J lost 0 bases, V lost 2 bases, and 11 bases had no gene match.

This clonotype was picked up many times. This chain links TRBV7-6 with TRBJ2-2; D remains unclear. V lost 1 base and J lost 7, with 10 bases in between. The CDR3 consists of 14 residues. Germline V lookup: CDR1 SGHVS, CDR2 FNYEAQ. The CDR3 reads CASSLEPSRGELFF. As DNA, the CDR3 is TGTGCCAGCAGCTTAGAGCCCTCTCGCGGGGAGCTGTTTTTT.

This chain connects TRBV20-1 to TRBJ2-3, with 9 nucleotides matching TRBD2. The J segment lost 1 base and the V segment lost 5 bases, leaving 7 bases of the junction unmatched. The CDR3 covers 15 residues. Looked up from germline, CDR1 is DFQATT and CDR2 is SNEGSKA (reference sequence). CDR3: CSARKLAGGTDTQYF. DNA of the CDR3: TGCAGTGCTCGAAAGTTAGCGGGGGGCACAGATACGCAGTATTTT.

This clonotype was detected ten times or more. This CDR3 reads CSATGQGRNEKLFF. As DNA, the CDR3 is TGCAGTGCTACCGGACAGGGGAGAAATGAAAAACTGTTTTTT. The chain carries TRBV20-1 and TRBJ1-4, with 9 bases matching TRBD1. Germline CDR1 and CDR2: DFQATT and SNEGSKA (reference sequence). Trimming took 4 bases from V and 5 from J; bases not matched to a gene: 5. This CDR3 region has 14 residues.

In its sample, this clonotype was seen many times. This rearrangement joins TRBV14 to TRBJ2-5; no definite D call. CDR3 length: 14 residues. CDR1 SGHDN and CDR2 FVKESK come from the germline V gene. V shed 1 base and J shed 1 base, with 7 bases lying between them. The CDR3 sequence: CASSQASIQETQYF. The DNA of the CDR3 is TGTGCCAGCAGCCAAGCGTCGATCCAAGAGACCCAGTACTTC.

In this sample, this clonotype turned up many times. CDR3 sequence reads: CASGLIFEAFF. The CDR3 DNA reads TGTGCTAGTGGTTTGATTTTTGAAGCTTTCTTT. The rearrangement joins TRBV12-5 to TRBJ1-1, with D hard to call. The CDR3 extends over 11 amino acids. The germline V gene has CDR1 LGHNT and CDR2 FRNRAP. The ends were cut back, 2 bases at V and 7 bases at J, with 5 bases in the middle.

This clonotype was recorded at least ten times. The chain joins TRBV6-1 to TRBJ2-2, with TRBD1 as a possible D gene (6 bases). Germline loops: CDR1 MNHNS, CDR2 SASEGT. This CDR3 spans 15 amino acids. V was clipped by 6 bases and J by 4 bases, with 15 bases between them. CDR3 in amino acids: CASRGRQDSTGELFF. The CDR3 nucleotides read TGTGCCAGCAGAGGTCGACAGGACAGCACCGGGGAGCTGTTTTTT.

In its sample, this clonotype was seen many times. In DNA, the CDR3 is TGTGCCAGTAGTATCCGACAGGATCAGCCCCAGCATTTT. Its translation is CASSIRQDQPQHF. The V and J genes are TRBV19 and TRBJ1-5; TRBD1 is a possible D gene (6 bases). CDR1 is LNHDA, CDR2 SQIVND, per germline (reference sequence). Trimming stripped 3 bases from V and 5 bases from J, with 8 bases between. The CDR3 sequence is 13 residues long.

This clonotype has at least ten counts. The V call is TRBV6-5, the J call TRBJ1-1; possible D gene TRBD1, 5 bases. Between the trimmed V and J ends, which lost 4 bases and 4 bases, there was a span of 10 bases. The CDR3 is 13 amino acids. Germline CDR1 is MNHEY and CDR2 is SVGAGI. CDR3 residues: CASSWGESTEAFF. The DNA of the CDR3 is TGTGCCAGCAGTTGGGGGGAGAGCACTGAAGCTTTCTTT.

This clonotype was picked up many times. This sequence joins TRBV29-1 and TRBJ1-2; tentatively, D is TRBD1 (5 bases). The CDR3 totals 15 residues. V lost 0 bases, J lost 5 bases, and 16 bases lay in between. In germline, CDR1 is SQVTM, CDR2 ANQGSEA. CDR3 coding DNA: TGCAGCGTTGAAGATGGCAGGACACCTATTTATGGCTACACCTTC. Translation: CSVEDGRTPIYGYTF.

The chain employs TRBV28 and TRBJ1-1, with D perhaps matching TRBD1 (6 bases). The CDR3 totals 14 residues. From germline, CDR1 is MDHEN and CDR2 SYDVKM. Between the trimmed V and J ends, which lost 1 base and 3 bases, there was a span of 9 bases. The chain's CDR3 is CASSLLQGYTEAFF. In nucleotides, the CDR3 is TGTGCCAGCAGTTTATTACAGGGTTACACTGAAGCTTTCTTT. Full variable domain (remainder filled in from reference TRBV28 and TRBJ1-1): DVKVTQSSRYLVKRTGEKVFLECVQDMDHENMFWYRQDPGLGLRLIYFSYDVKMKEKGDIPEGYSVSREKKERFSLILESASTNQTSMYLCASSLLQGYTEAFFGQGTRLTVV.

The genes are TRBV7-8 and TRBJ1-5; 8 nucleotides agree with TRBD1. CDR1 and CDR2 (germline): SGHVS, FQNEAQ. The J segment lost 6 bases and the V segment lost 5 bases, leaving 6 bases of the junction unmatched. This CDR3 comprises 14 residues. CDR3 residues: CASSPPGGSQPQHF. The DNA of the CDR3 is TGTGCCAGCAGCCCTCCAGGGGGCTCTCAGCCCCAGCATTTT.